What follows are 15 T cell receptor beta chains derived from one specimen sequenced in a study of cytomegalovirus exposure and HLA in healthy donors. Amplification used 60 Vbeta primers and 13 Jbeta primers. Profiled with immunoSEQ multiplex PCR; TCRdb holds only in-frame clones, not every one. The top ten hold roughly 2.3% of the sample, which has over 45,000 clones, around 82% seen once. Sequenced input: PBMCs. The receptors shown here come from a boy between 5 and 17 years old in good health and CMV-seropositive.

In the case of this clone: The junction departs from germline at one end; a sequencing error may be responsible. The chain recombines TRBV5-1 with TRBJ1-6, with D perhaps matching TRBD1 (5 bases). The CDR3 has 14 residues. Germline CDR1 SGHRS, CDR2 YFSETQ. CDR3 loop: CASSLAGLDSPLHF. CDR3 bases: TGCGCCAGCAGTTTGGCAGGGTTGGATTCACCCCTCCACTTT. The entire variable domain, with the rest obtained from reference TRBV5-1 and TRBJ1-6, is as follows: KAGVTQTPRYLIKTRGQQVTLSCSPISGHRSVSWYQQTPGQGLQFLFEYFSETQRNKGNFPGRFSGRQFSNSRSEMNVSTLELGDSALYLCASSLAGLDSPLHFGNGTRLTVT.

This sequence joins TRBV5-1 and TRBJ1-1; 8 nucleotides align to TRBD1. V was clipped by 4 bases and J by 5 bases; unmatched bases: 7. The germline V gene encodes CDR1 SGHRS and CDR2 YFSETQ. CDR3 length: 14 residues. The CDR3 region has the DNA TGCGCCAGCAGCGATCGCAGGGGGCCAACTGAAGCTTTCTTT. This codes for CASSDRRGPTEAFF.

This chain's CDR3 is CASSFGQGTAHEQYF. CDR3 in DNA: TGTGCCAGCAGCTTCGGACAGGGGACTGCCCACGAGCAGTACTTC. The rearrangement links TRBV5-6 to TRBJ2-7, with 9 bases matching TRBD1. The V gene's germline CDR1 is SGHDT and CDR2 YYEEEE. The CDR3 loop spans 15 amino acids. Trimming cost V 2 bases and J 5 bases; bases outside gene matches: 8.

The DNA of the CDR3 is TGTGCCAGCAGCTCAAAGACTAGCGGGGGTTCCTACGAGCAGTACTTC. This encodes CASSSKTSGGSYEQYF. The rearrangement links TRBV7-9 to TRBJ2-5, with 12 bases fitting TRBD2. The DNA end favors TRBJ2-7, so the J call may be wrong. Germline V gene sequence: CDR1 SEHNR, CDR2 FQNEAQ (reference sequence). The CDR3 is made up of 16 amino acids.

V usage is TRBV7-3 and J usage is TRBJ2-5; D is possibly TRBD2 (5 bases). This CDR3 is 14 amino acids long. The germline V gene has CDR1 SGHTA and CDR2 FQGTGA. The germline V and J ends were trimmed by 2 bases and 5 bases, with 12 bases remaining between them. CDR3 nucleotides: TGTGCCAGCAGCTTAGCCGGGATTAGGGAGACCCAGTACTTC. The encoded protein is CASSLAGIRETQYF. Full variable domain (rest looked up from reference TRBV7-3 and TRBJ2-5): GAGVSQTPSNKVTEKGKYVELRCDPISGHTALYWYRQSLGQGPEFLIYFQGTGAADDSGLPNDRFFAVRPEGSVSTLKIQRTERGDSAVYLCASSLAGIRETQYFGPGTRLLVL.

The CDR3 loop reads CASSAGQSSYNEQFF. Written as DNA, the CDR3 is TGCGCCAGCAGCGCAGGACAGAGCTCCTACAATGAGCAGTTCTTC. The V and J genes are TRBV5-1 and TRBJ2-1; D is perhaps TRBD1 (6 bases). Trimming took 4 bases from V and 0 from J, leaving 11 bases between them. Germline CDR1 SGHRS, CDR2 YFSETQ. This CDR3 contains 15 residues.

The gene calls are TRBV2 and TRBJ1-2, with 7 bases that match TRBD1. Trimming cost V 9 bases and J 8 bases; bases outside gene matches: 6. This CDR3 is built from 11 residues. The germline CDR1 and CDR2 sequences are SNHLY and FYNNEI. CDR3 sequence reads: CARADRAGYTF. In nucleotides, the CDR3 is TGTGCCAGAGCCGACAGGGCCGGCTACACCTTC.

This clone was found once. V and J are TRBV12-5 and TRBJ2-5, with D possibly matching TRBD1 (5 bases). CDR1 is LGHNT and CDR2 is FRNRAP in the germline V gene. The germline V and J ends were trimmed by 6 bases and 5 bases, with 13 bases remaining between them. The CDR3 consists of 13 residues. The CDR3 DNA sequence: TGTGCTAGTGGCTCCGGACAAGGGGAGACCCAGTACTTC. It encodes CASGSGQGETQYF.

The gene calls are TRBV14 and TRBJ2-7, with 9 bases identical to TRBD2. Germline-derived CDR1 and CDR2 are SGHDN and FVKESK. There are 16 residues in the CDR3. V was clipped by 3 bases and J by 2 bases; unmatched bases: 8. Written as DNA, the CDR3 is TGTGCCAGCAGCCATCATAAGGGACTAGCCCCCTACGAGCAGTACTTC. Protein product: CASSHHKGLAPYEQYF.

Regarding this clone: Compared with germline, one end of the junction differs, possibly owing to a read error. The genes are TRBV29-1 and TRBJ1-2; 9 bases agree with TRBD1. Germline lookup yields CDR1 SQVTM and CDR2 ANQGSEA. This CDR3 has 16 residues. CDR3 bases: TGCAGCGTTACCGAGGGAGTGTGGACAGGGGACTATGGCCACACCTTC. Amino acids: CSVTEGVWTGDYGHTF.

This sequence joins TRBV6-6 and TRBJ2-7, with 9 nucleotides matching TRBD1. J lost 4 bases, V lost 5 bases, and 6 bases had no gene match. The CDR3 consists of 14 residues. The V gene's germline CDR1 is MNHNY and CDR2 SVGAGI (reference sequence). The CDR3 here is CASSPRDRVYEQYF. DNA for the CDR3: TGTGCCAGCAGTCCCAGGGACAGGGTTTACGAGCAGTACTTC.

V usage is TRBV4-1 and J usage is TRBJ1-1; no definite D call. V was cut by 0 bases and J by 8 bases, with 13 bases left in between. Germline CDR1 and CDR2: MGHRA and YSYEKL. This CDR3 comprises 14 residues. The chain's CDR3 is CASSQELGEGEAFF. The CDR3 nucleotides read TGCGCCAGCAGCCAAGAGTTGGGTGAGGGAGAAGCTTTCTTT.

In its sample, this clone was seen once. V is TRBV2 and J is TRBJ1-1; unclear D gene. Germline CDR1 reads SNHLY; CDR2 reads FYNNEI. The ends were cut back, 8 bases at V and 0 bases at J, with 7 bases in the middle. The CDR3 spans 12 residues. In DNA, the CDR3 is TGTGCCAGCCAGATTATGAACACTGAAGCTTTCTTT. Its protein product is CASQIMNTEAFF.

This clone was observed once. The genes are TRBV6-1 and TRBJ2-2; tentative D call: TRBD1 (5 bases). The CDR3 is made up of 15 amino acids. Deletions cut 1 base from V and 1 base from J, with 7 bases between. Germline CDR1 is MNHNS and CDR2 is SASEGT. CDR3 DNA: TGTGCCAGCAGTGAAGACAGGAAGAACACCGGGGAGCTGTTTTTT. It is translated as CASSEDRKNTGELFF.

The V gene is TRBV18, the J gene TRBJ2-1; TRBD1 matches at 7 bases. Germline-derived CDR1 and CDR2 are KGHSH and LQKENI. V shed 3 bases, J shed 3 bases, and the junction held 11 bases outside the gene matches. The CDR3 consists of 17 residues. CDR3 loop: CASSPLRGPSHYNEQFF. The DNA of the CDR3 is TGTGCCAGCTCACCTTTAAGGGGGCCATCCCACTACAATGAGCAGTTCTTC.